These 15 T cell receptor beta chains were all obtained from the same sample, sequenced in a study of blood T cell repertoires in COVID-19. The data were produced by immunoSEQ multiplex PCR, yet TCRdb's version contains in-frame clones alone and is incomplete. Among a few hundred thousand clones listed, 90% were seen once. The sample comprised PBMCs or T cells enriched from blood (not recorded which). These receptors came from a man aged 30 to 45 who had recovered from COVID-19.

As for this clone: The junction differs from germline at one of its ends, possibly a read error. In nucleotides, the CDR3 is TGTGCCTGGAGTGTAGCGGGACAAGGGAACTTC. This gives the protein CAWSVAGQGNF. J is TRBJ2-5 and V is TRBV30; TRBD2 might be the D (7 bases). This CDR3 is 11 amino acids long. Looked up from germline, CDR1 is GTSNPN and CDR2 is SVGIG (reference sequence).

V and J are TRBV28 and TRBJ2-3, with 9 bases fitting TRBD2. With V trimmed by 6 bases and J by 8 bases, 12 bases remained unmatched. Germline V CDR1 and CDR2: MDHEN, SYDVKM. CDR3 length: 15 amino acids. CDR3 nucleotides: TGTGCCAGCAGCCGCACTCTAGCGGGACCCCGTACGCAGTATTTT. It specifies CASSRTLAGPRTQYF.

This chain connects TRBV24-1 to TRBJ2-3; TRBD1 agrees at 8 bases. The CDR3 runs to 15 residues. In germline, CDR1 is KGHDR, CDR2 SFDVKD. V gave up 6 bases and J gave up 4 bases; unmatched junction bases: 8. CDR3: CATSPLDRESDTQYF. The CDR3 DNA reads as TGTGCCACCAGTCCCTTGGACAGGGAGTCAGATACGCAGTATTTT.

The chain combines TRBV7-9 with TRBJ1-2, with 9 bases identical to TRBD1. V lost 5 bases to trimming and J lost 7 bases; unmatched junction nucleotides: 8. Germline V gene sequence: CDR1 SEHNR, CDR2 FQNEAQ (reference sequence). This CDR3 is 14 amino acids long. Here the CDR3 DNA reads TGTGCCAGCAGCCCCCGACAGGGGGAGGTTGGCTACACCTTC. Translating it yields CASSPRQGEVGYTF.

The genes are TRBV5-1 and TRBJ1-2; D uncertain. The V gene lost 1 base and the J gene lost 4 bases, with 11 bases spanning the gap. The germline CDR1 and CDR2 sequences are SGHRS and YFSETQ. The CDR3 runs to 14 residues. The CDR3 is CASSLLTGGYGYTF. CDR3 coding DNA: TGCGCCAGCAGCTTGCTAACCGGAGGCTATGGCTACACCTTC.

The chain links TRBV30 to TRBJ2-1, with D perhaps TRBD2 (5 bases). The CDR3 loop spans 16 amino acids. With 1 base removed from V and 10 bases from J, the gap between germline ends came to 23 bases. Per the germline V gene, CDR1 is GTSNPN and CDR2 is SVGIG (reference sequence). The CDR3 region is CAWSEVQRPLPGEQFF. CDR3 in DNA: TGTGCCTGGAGTGAAGTCCAGCGGCCTCTACCTGGGGAGCAGTTCTTC.

V gene TRBV4-1 combines with J gene TRBJ2-2; TRBD2 matches at 10 bases. The CDR3 is 18 residues long. Losses at the gene ends were 0 bases for V and 6 bases for J; bases not matched to a gene: 10. Germline-derived CDR1 and CDR2 are MGHRA and YSYEKL. The CDR3 coding sequence is TGCGCCAGCAGCCAAGAATCGCTAGCGGGGGCCCTGGCCGGGGAGCTGTTTTTT. It codes for CASSQESLAGALAGELFF.

This clone was recorded once. This chain connects TRBV5-8 to TRBJ2-7; 7 nucleotides agree with TRBD2. J was trimmed by 6 bases and V by 2 bases; bases with no gene match: 5. This CDR3 region has 13 residues. Germline-derived CDR1 and CDR2 are SGHTS and YDEGEE. As DNA, the CDR3 is TGTGCCAGCAGCTTTGCAGGGAGGGCCGAGCAGTACTTC. Translating gives CASSFAGRAEQYF.

This sequence joins TRBV7-8 and TRBJ1-2; 7 nucleotides agree with TRBD1. The CDR3 has 13 residues. V dropped 6 bases and J dropped 6; count of bases not matched to a gene: 7. Germline V CDR1 and CDR2: SGHVS, FQNEAQ. In DNA form, the CDR3 reads TGTGCCAGCAGTGACAGGGTCTTGGATGGCTACACCTTC. This translates into CASSDRVLDGYTF.

The chain joins TRBV9 to TRBJ1-2; D is ambiguous. Germline V gene sequence: CDR1 SGDLS, CDR2 YYNGEE. V was trimmed by 4 bases and J by 0 bases, leaving 13 bases between them. The CDR3 has 15 residues. DNA of the CDR3: TGTGCCAGCAGCTCCTCCGGGAGGGCTAACTATGGCTACACCTTC. Translated, it gives CASSSSGRANYGYTF.

This chain connects TRBV7-9 to TRBJ1-5; D gene ambiguous. The germline V gene has CDR1 SEHNR and CDR2 FQNEAQ (reference sequence). The CDR3 has 13 residues. The V and J ends lost 4 bases and 0 bases respectively, with 4 bases between them. The CDR3 reads CASSSTSNQPQHF. DNA for the CDR3: TGTGCCAGCAGCTCTACTAGCAATCAGCCCCAGCATTTT.

The chain combines TRBV14 with TRBJ2-3; D unclear. This CDR3 region has 13 residues. Germline CDR1 is SGHDN and CDR2 is FVKESK. Trimming removed 1 base from V and 4 bases from J, with 6 bases in between. CDR3 bases: TGTGCCAGCAGCCAAGCCATCCCAGATACGCAGTATTTT. It specifies CASSQAIPDTQYF.

The chain links TRBV10-3 to TRBJ2-5; 9 bases map to TRBD1. The germline V gene encodes CDR1 ENHRY and CDR2 SYGVKD. V lost 5 bases to trimming and J lost 5 bases; unmatched junction nucleotides: 9. The CDR3 sequence is 15 residues long. The CDR3 nucleotides read TGTGCCATCAGTCTTTTGGGGGGACAGGGCGAGACCCAGTACTTC. Translation: CAISLLGGQGETQYF.

The CDR3 loop is CAISSGKVGRLAYEQYF. The CDR3 DNA reads as TGTGCCATCAGTTCGGGGAAGGTCGGGAGGCTTGCCTACGAGCAGTACTTC. This chain links TRBV10-3 with TRBJ2-7, with TRBD2 matching over 7 bases. The CDR3 totals 17 residues. Germline loops: CDR1 ENHRY, CDR2 SYGVKD. V trimming: 5 bases; J trimming: 2 bases; junction bases outside the gene matches: 15.

This rearrangement joins TRBV6-1 to TRBJ2-7, with D maybe TRBD2 (5 bases). Looked up from germline, CDR1 is MNHNS and CDR2 is SASEGT. CDR3 length equals 13 residues. Trimming removed 1 base at V and 2 bases at J, with 6 bases between. The CDR3 loop reads CASSEGETYEQYF. The CDR3, as DNA: TGTGCCAGCAGTGAAGGGGAGACCTACGAGCAGTACTTC.